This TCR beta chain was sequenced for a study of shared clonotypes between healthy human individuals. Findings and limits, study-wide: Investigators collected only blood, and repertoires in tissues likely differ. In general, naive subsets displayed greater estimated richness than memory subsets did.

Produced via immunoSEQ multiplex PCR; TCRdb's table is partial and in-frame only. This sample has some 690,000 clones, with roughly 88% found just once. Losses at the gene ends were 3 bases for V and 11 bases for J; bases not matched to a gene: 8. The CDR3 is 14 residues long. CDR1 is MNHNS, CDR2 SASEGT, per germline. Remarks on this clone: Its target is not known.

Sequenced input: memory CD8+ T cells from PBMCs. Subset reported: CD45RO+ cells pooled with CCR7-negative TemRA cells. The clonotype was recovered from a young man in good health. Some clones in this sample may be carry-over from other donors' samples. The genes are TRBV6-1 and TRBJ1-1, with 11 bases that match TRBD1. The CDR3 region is CASSEGDRGNWAFF. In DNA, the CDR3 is TGTGCCAGCAGTGAGGGGGACAGGGGGAATTGGGCTTTCTTT.